What follows are 4 T cell receptor beta chains derived from one specimen sequenced in a study of regulatory T cells in long-lasting Graves disease (dated by TCRdb to the early 2020s). Libraries were made using multiplex PCR. The instrument was an Illumina HiSeq 4000. iRepertoire HTBI primers and Arm-PCR amplification of CDR3 regions were used to construct TCR beta libraries. Clones were called with MiXCR by TCRdb after fastp trimmed the public reads at Q25, and only in-frame beta chains were retained. Rows merge per CDR3 protein into single entries with the most common DNA and genes. The sample includes about 660,000 distinct CDR3 sequences, with 25% to 35% observed a single time. The ten largest account for roughly 40% of the sample. The sample's time point, from its label and the paper: persistent/refractory GD, antithyroid drugs over 5 years with positive TRAb. For both TCR sequencing and RNA sequencing, RNA was extracted from PBMCs using TRIzol.

The source material was peripheral blood mononuclear cells (PBMCs), sampled when the disease was refractory, from a patient treated with antithyroid drugs. All receptors derive from a female donor with Graves disease.

There are a few counts of this clonotype. The chain couples TRBV30 to TRBJ1-1, with 7 bases that match TRBD1. The CDR3 covers 13 residues. V shed 3 bases, J shed 6 bases, and the junction held 7 bases outside the gene matches. Germline V gene sequence: CDR1 GTSNPN, CDR2 SVGIG (reference sequence). The CDR3, as DNA: TGTGCCTGGAGGGGACAGAGTTACCCTGAAGCTTTCTTT. This codes for CAWRGQSYPEAFF.

The V call is TRBV20-1, the J call TRBJ1-5; D may be TRBD1 (6 bases). The CDR3 is made up of 14 amino acids. The V and J ends lost 3 bases and 5 bases respectively, with 14 bases between them. Germline-derived CDR1 and CDR2 are DFQATT and SNEGSKA (reference sequence). The CDR3 DNA is TGCAGTGCTAGGACGGGGGCGGGTTATCAGCCCCAGCATTTT. Amino acids: CSARTGAGYQPQHF.

Only a few counts were recorded for this clonotype. The chain carries TRBV12-3 or TRBV12-4 and TRBJ2-2, with D possibly TRBD1 on 5 matching bases. The CDR3 has 15 amino acids. V gave up 3 bases and J gave up 6 bases, with 14 bases separating them. DNA for the CDR3: TGTGCCAGCAGTTTCGCGGCAGGGAAACCCGGGGAGCTGTTTTTT. It encodes CASSFAAGKPGELFF.

This clonotype has just a few counts. The rearrangement joins TRBV20-1 to TRBJ1-1; D is unclear. In germline, CDR1 is DFQATT, CDR2 SNEGSKA (reference sequence). The CDR3 totals 9 residues. Deletions cut 7 bases from V and 5 bases from J, with 5 bases between. CDR3 in DNA: TGCAGTGTGGAAACTGAAGCTTTCTTT. It yields the protein CSVETEAFF.